These T cell receptor beta chains were read from a single sample in a study of blood T cell repertoires in COVID-19. Profiling relied on immunoSEQ multiplex PCR, and the TCRdb table lists in-frame clones only, not all of them. Here the sample spans about 86,000 clones, roughly four fifths being singletons. The sequencing input was peripheral blood. These receptors originate from an elderly woman with acute or convalescent COVID-19. CDR3s include the opening cysteine and the closing phenylalanine or tryptophan. A D gene is named only where the DNA matches it firmly. Size is omitted from some rows. Given values are once, few, many or a class for expanded clones.

>TRBV3-1/TRBV3-2|TRBJ2-1|TRBD1|-
CASSQGPRQGDDEQFF
TGTGCCAGCAGCCAAGGCCCAAGACAGGGGGACGATGAGCAGTTCTTC
>TRBV3-1/TRBV3-2|TRBJ2-1|-|-
CASSHRLVPNNEQFF
TGTGCCAGCAGCCACAGACTAGTTCCCAACAATGAGCAGTTCTTC
>TRBV19|TRBJ2-3|-|-
CASSPQTRDTQYF
TGTGCCAGTAGTCCCCAGACACGCGATACGCAGTATTTT
>TRBV28|TRBJ1-2|TRBD1|-
CATSEGADYGYTF
TGTGCCACAAGCGAGGGGGCAGACTATGGCTACACCTTC
>TRBV6-5|TRBJ1-4|TRBD1|-
CASRPGQAAEKLFF
TGTGCCAGCAGACCGGGACAGGCGGCGGAAAAACTGTTTTTT
>TRBV5-5|TRBJ2-1|-|-
CASSPRWDEQFF
TGTGCCAGCAGCCCTAGGTGGGATGAGCAGTTCTTC
>TRBV25-1|TRBJ2-3|-|-
CASSDLTDTQYF
TGTGCCAGCAGTGACCTGACAGATACGCAGTATTTT
>TRBV12-5|TRBJ2-2|-|once
CASGLGDITNTGELFF
TGTGCTAGTGGTTTGGGGGACATTACGAACACCGGGGAGCTGTTTTTT
>TRBV27|TRBJ1-1|-|-
CASSFGVQVGSGTEAFF
TGTGCCAGCAGTTTTGGGGTCCAGGTAGGGAGCGGCACTGAAGCTTTCTTT
>TRBV24-1|TRBJ2-1|-|-
CATSGSGAESGPTYNEQFF
TGTGCCACCAGTGGCTCCGGGGCCGAGAGCGGGCCTACCTACAATGAGCAGTTCTTC
>TRBV9|TRBJ2-7|-|-
CASSFKEGLLYEQYF
TGTGCCAGCAGTTTCAAGGAGGGGCTCCTCTACGAGCAGTACTTC
>TRBV3-1/TRBV3-2|TRBJ1-6|TRBD1|-
CASSQEGGTVISPLHF
TGTGCCAGCAGCCAAGAAGGGGGGACAGTAATTTCACCCCTCCACTTT
>TRBV9|TRBJ1-6|-|-
CASSAAGATSPLHF
TGTGCCAGCAGCGCCGCGGGGGCCACCTCACCCCTCCACTTT
>TRBV11-2|TRBJ2-1|TRBD1|-
CASSLSGGLVEQFF
TGTGCCAGCAGCTTATCAGGGGGCTTAGTTGAGCAGTTCTTC
>TRBV7-2|TRBJ1-1|-|-
CASSLINTGQTEAFF
TGTGCCAGCAGCTTAATCAATACAGGGCAGACTGAAGCTTTCTTT
>TRBV18|TRBJ2-7|TRBD1|-
CASSPGTGDHEQYF
TGTGCCAGCTCACCAGGGACAGGGGACCACGAGCAGTACTTC
>TRBV5-1|TRBJ2-2|-|once
CASSLDSSGLAPGELFF
TGCGCCAGCAGCTTGGATAGTAGCGGCCTGGCTCCCGGGGAGCTGTTTTTT
>TRBV18|TRBJ2-7|TRBD1|-
CASSPLDRTIAYEQYF
TGTGCCAGCTCACCACTGGACAGGACGATAGCCTACGAGCAGTACTTC
>TRBV7-3|TRBJ1-6|-|-
CASSHPDSPLHF
TGTGCCAGCAGCCACCCGGATTCACCCCTCCACTTT
>TRBV12-3/TRBV12-4|TRBJ2-7|-|-
CASTPRTAYEQYF
TGTGCCAGCACTCCAAGGACAGCCTACGAGCAGTACTTC
>TRBV6-5|TRBJ1-2|-|-
CASSYTAAGDGYTF
TGTGCCAGCAGTTACACGGCGGCCGGGGATGGCTACACCTTC
>TRBV5-1|TRBJ1-1|TRBD1|once
CASTGDSGRAFF
TGCGCCAGCACCGGGGACAGCGGTAGGGCTTTCTTT
>TRBV19|TRBJ1-6|-|-
CASSTTGMDSPLHF
TGTGCCAGTAGTACCACAGGGATGGATTCACCCCTCCACTTT
>TRBV5-1|TRBJ2-3|-|once
CASSLPISGDTDTQYF
TGCGCCAGTAGCCTTCCAATCAGCGGAGACACAGATACGCAGTATTTT
>TRBV27|TRBJ1-1|-|-
CASSLTGWNTEAFF
TGTGCCAGCAGTTTAACGGGGTGGAACACTGAAGCTTTCTTT
>TRBV7-2|TRBJ1-1|-|-
CATNTDYNTEAFF
TGTGCCACCAATACGGACTACAACACTGAAGCTTTCTTT
>TRBV4-2|TRBJ2-1|-|-
CASSPGGRNDNEQFF
TGTGCCAGCAGCCCAGGCGGGCGGAATGACAATGAGCAGTTCTTC
>TRBV19|TRBJ1-6|-|-
CASSPPGGPQYNSPLHF
TGTGCCAGTAGTCCTCCCGGGGGACCGCAATATAATTCACCCCTCCACTTT
>TRBV11-2|TRBJ1-3|-|-
CASSLSGNTIYF
TGTGCCAGCAGCCTCTCTGGAAACACCATATATTTT
>TRBV7-2|TRBJ2-7|-|-
CASSSGQGSYEQYF
TGTGCCAGCAGCTCAGGGCAGGGGAGTTACGAGCAGTACTTC
>TRBV5-1|TRBJ2-1|TRBD1|once
CASSPTGGSSDSYNEQFF
TGCGCCAGCAGCCCTACAGGGGGCTCCTCGGACTCCTACAATGAGCAGTTCTTC
>TRBV5-4|TRBJ2-1|-|few
CASSIPRGRGYNEQFF
TGTGCCAGCAGCATCCCCCGCGGTAGGGGATACAATGAGCAGTTCTTC
>TRBV18|TRBJ2-5|-|-
CASSPTMQETQYF
TGTGCCAGCTCACCAACTATGCAAGAGACCCAGTACTTC
>TRBV19|TRBJ1-2|-|-
CASSIAFWGSNYGYTF
TGTGCCAGTAGTATTGCGTTCTGGGGCAGTAACTATGGCTACACCTTC
>TRBV20-1|TRBJ2-5|TRBD2|-
CSASRAGAPAQETQYF
TGCAGTGCTAGTAGGGCGGGAGCCCCGGCCCAAGAGACCCAGTACTTC
>TRBV5-8|TRBJ2-7|-|-
CASSFYRDGYEQYF
TGTGCCAGCAGCTTCTACAGGGACGGATACGAGCAGTACTTC
>TRBV6-1|TRBJ2-7|TRBD1|-
CASSDLRQGMDEQYF
TGTGCCAGCAGTGACCTTCGACAGGGAATGGACGAGCAGTACTTC
>TRBV9|TRBJ2-3|TRBD1|-
CASSLTGGSTDTQYF
TGTGCCAGCAGCTTAACAGGGGGGAGCACAGATACGCAGTATTTT
>TRBV28|TRBJ1-2|TRBD1|-
CASSSTSLLGTGGALSVYGYTF
TGTGCCAGCAGTTCCACCTCCCTTCTTGGGACAGGGGGCGCGTTGTCGGTCTATGGCTACACCTTC
>TRBV20-1|TRBJ2-1|TRBD1|-
CSAQGLAEQFF
TGCAGTGCACAGGGGTTGGCTGAGCAGTTCTTC
>TRBV5-1|TRBJ1-3|-|-
CASSPRTRDTIYF
TGCGCCAGCAGCCCCAGGACAAGAGACACCATATATTTT
>TRBV19|TRBJ2-3|TRBD2|-
CASSINGRGGPDTQYF
TGTGCCAGTAGTATTAATGGCCGGGGGGGTCCAGATACGCAGTATTTT
>TRBV18|TRBJ2-3|TRBD2|once
CASSLAGVEADTQYF
TGTGCCAGCTCACTAGCGGGAGTAGAGGCAGATACGCAGTATTTT
>TRBV10-3|TRBJ1-6|TRBD1|once
CAIRTGGDSPLHF
TGTGCCATAAGGACAGGGGGGGATTCACCCCTCCACTTT
>TRBV25-1|TRBJ1-1|-|-
CASSEWSVTEAFF
TGTGCCAGCTCCGAATGGAGTGTCACTGAAGCTTTCTTT
>TRBV28|TRBJ1-2|TRBD1|once
CASSLWAGGQGYTF
TGTGCCAGCAGTTTATGGGCAGGGGGTCAGGGCTACACCTTC
>TRBV5-1|TRBJ1-5|-|-
CASSLDRENQPQHF
TGCGCCAGCAGCTTGGACAGGGAAAATCAGCCCCAGCATTTT
>TRBV14|TRBJ1-5|-|-
CASSQDPGQPQHF
TGTGCCAGCAGCCAAGATCCCGGGCAGCCCCAGCATTTT
>TRBV6-4|TRBJ2-6|-|-
CASSDVRSGANVLTF
TGTGCCAGCAGTGACGTCCGGTCTGGGGCCAACGTCCTGACTTTC
>TRBV18|TRBJ2-7|-|-
CASSPPTASYEQYF
TGTGCCAGCTCACCCCCGACAGCGTCCTACGAGCAGTACTTC
>TRBV6-4|TRBJ2-3|TRBD2|once
CASSDRPGTSGTDTQYF
TGTGCCAGCAGTGACCGCCCCGGGACTAGCGGCACAGATACGCAGTATTTT
>TRBV4-2|TRBJ1-2|-|-
CASSPSGTTNYGYTF
TGTGCCAGCAGCCCGAGTGGCACTACTAACTATGGCTACACCTTC